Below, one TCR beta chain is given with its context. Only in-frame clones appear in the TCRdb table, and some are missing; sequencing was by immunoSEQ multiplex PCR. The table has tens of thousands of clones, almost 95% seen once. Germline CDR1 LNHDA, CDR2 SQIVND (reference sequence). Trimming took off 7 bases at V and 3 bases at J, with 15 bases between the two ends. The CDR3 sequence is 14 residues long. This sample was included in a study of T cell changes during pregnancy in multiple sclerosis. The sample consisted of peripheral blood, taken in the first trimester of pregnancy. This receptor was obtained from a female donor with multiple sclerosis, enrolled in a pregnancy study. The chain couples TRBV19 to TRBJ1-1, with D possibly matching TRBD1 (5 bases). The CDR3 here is CASINTGGDTEAFF. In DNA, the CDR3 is TGTGCCAGTATAAACACGGGGGGGGACACTGAAGCTTTCTTT.